Here is one T cell receptor (beta chain) with its context. Its antigen is still unknown. No qualities accompany the bases; no much larger clone lies one base away. These data originate in a study of T cell responses to AZD1222 COVID-19 vaccine (dated by TCRdb to about 2021). Some background on the complete study: Because spike-specific TCR depth and breadth did not differ between the two schedules, AZD1222 recipients who got a second dose at roughly 4 weeks were pooled with those who got a second dose at roughly 12 weeks. A total of over 230 trial participants underwent TCR sequencing, of whom 207 had received two doses of AZD1222 and about 25 had received two doses of the MenACWY control vaccine. Trial participants were enrolled into age subgroups of 18-55, 56-69 and 70-plus years, which contained 148, 28 and 57 TCR-sequenced participants, respectively.

Spanning cysteine to phenylalanine, the CDR3 consists of 13 amino acids. CDR3 DNA only is kept here, 39 bases in frame from base 1. As encoded in the germline V gene, CDR1 is SQVTM while CDR2 is ANQGSEA. V is cut by 4 bases and J by 0 bases, and the space between the germline ends is 9 bases. Taken with the paper, the label for time point translates to: baseline before first vaccination. The vaccinee samples were drawn from two UK trials, COV001 and COV002, one of which was a single-blind randomized controlled phase 2/3 trial testing AZD1222 (ChAdOx1 nCoV-19) in healthy adults. For TCRbeta chain sequencing, PBMC samples from trial participants were taken at day 0 and at day 28 after the second dose. The CDR3 regions of human TCRbeta chains were analyzed by immunosequencing. From the authors' description of their analysis: TCRs in the repertoires were matched against a reference library of SARS-CoV-2-specific TCRs that had been generated with the MIRA antigen-specificity platform. Breadth meant the fraction of unique TCRs that were SARS-CoV-2-associated, whereas depth meant the fraction of total T cells that were SARS-CoV-2-associated. Using the MIRA data, each spike-specific TCR was assigned both to the spike region to which the TCR was reactive and to a CD4 or CD8 class. Log10-transformed breadth and depth values were compared by one-way ANOVA with Sidak's multiple comparisons tests. This is the immuneACCESS table as TCRdb keeps it, with only in-frame sequences that have V and J called. A part of the clones is gone; compared with another copy, unresolved V genes explain less than half, and the rest is unexplained. That table supplies the V and J calls and clone size; D and trimming were determined from the DNA. The sample has 100,000 to 150,000 clones on record, 85% to 90% of them singletons. Approximately 20% of the sample is held by the ten biggest clonotypes.

Overall study outcomes, separate from this receptor: The vaccine-associated CD4 TCRs covered the entire spike protein, and the dominant responses fell in regions 160-218 and 743-854. Conclusions about previously exposed vaccinees were limited because only a handful of AZD1222 recipients were SARS-CoV-2 seropositive at baseline. Participants were mostly white British and included more females than males, and it was suggested by the authors that clonal diversity may have been underestimated. After two AZD1222 doses, both the breadth and the depth of spike-specific TCRs were significantly higher than at day 0 and than in MenACWY recipients. No day 14 peak-response samples were available, so repertoires were characterized only after the peak T cell response. In the small 56-69-year group, the increase in depth fell short of significance, most likely because of low power. Reportedly, close to half of the unique spike-specific TCRs recognized epitopes lying outside the regions that are mutated in the B.1.351 and B.1.1.7 variants.

This clonotype was sampled from an adult in good health. Sequences were derived from peripheral blood, sampled on day 0 of AZD1222 vaccination. This sequence uses TRBV29-1 and TRBJ1-1, and the D gene may be TRBD1, 5 bases matching. The CDR3 region has the sequence CSVAGRLNTEAFF. The nucleotides are TGCAGCGTTGCGGGGCGGCTGAACACTGAAGCTTTCTTT.